Listed below are T cell receptor beta chains from one sample, sequenced in a study of blood T cell repertoires in COVID-19. Some clones are missing from TCRdb's copy, which holds only in-frame ones; the method was immunoSEQ multiplex PCR. The data contain about 190,000 clones, around 84% of them singletons. Sample: PBMCs or T cells enriched from blood (not recorded which). These receptors all stem from a woman in her twenties or thirties who had recovered from COVID-19. CDR3s include the opening cysteine and the closing phenylalanine or tryptophan.

TRBJ1-5 | TRBV6-5 | CASSRISGGQPQHF
TRBJ1-1 | TRBV15 | CATSRDPQGDTEAFF
TRBJ1-2 | TRBV10-3 | CAISESRQVARYTF
TRBJ2-1 | TRBV9 | CASSLAGGYNEQFF
TRBJ1-3 | TRBV6-5 | CASRSTGNSGNTIYF
TRBJ1-2 | TRBV19 | CAGRQGTGPNYGYTF
TRBJ1-2 | TRBV9 | CASSLGYGYTF
TRBJ1-2 | TRBV5-6 | CASSLQQGFYGYTF
TRBJ1-6 | TRBV3-1/TRBV3-2 | CASSQEILSPLHF
TRBJ1-4 | TRBV5-1 | CASRGGAVFSEKLFF
TRBJ2-1 | TRBV28 | CASSIQLAGNEQFF
TRBJ1-5 | TRBV5-6 | CASSLGQGAWPQHF
TRBJ1-5 | TRBV2 | CASSFALVEGNQPQHF
TRBJ1-4 | TRBV2 | CATHRGINEKLFF
TRBJ2-5 | TRBV18 | CASSLLPQETQYF
TRBJ1-2 | TRBV19 | CASSPTGGDYGYTF
TRBJ1-5 | TRBV24-1 | CATSDPPGNQPQHF
TRBJ2-5 | TRBV7-3 | CASSFQGAAGETQYF
TRBJ1-1 | TRBV7-8 | CASSLVQINTEAFF
TRBJ2-7 | TRBV5-4 | CASSPQGKTYEQYF
TRBJ2-7 | TRBV23-1 | CASNRPTDVSYEQYF
TRBJ2-2 | TRBV5-6 | CASSLNFETGELFF
TRBJ2-7 | TRBV20-1 | CSASGAGAENYEQYF
TRBJ2-3 | TRBV2 | CANARRGGITDTQYF
TRBJ2-1 | TRBV7-2 | CASGPYNEQFF
TRBJ2-1 | TRBV25-1 | CASSEWRLGVHEQFF
TRBJ2-1 | TRBV7-3 | CASSLTLTGGDRNEQFF
TRBJ2-1 | TRBV7-9 | CALGPLAGSYNEQFF
TRBJ2-1 | TRBV18 | CASSPRGGDNEQFF
TRBJ1-5 | TRBV21-1 | CASSPEGDRPGQPQHF
TRBJ2-3 | TRBV6-4 | CASSPTSGRGDTQYF
TRBJ2-3 | TRBV2 | CASSAGTSRSDTQYF
TRBJ1-1 | TRBV12-3/TRBV12-4 | CASRSQGGEAFF
TRBJ1-2 | TRBV14 | CASSPRGAGYGYTF
TRBJ2-7 | TRBV5-1 | CASSLATDSSYEQYF
TRBJ2-5 | TRBV5-5 | CASSRGGGETQYF
TRBJ2-5 | TRBV28 | CASKGNGGRETQYF
TRBJ2-1 | TRBV28 | CASILMAPLVGRSSNEQFF